The entry below gives a single TCR beta chain sequence along with its context. The antigen this receptor binds is unknown. No clone much larger than this one lies a single base away; base qualities are absent. Receptor amplification or capture employed the immunoSEQ multiplex PCR assay. TCRdb re-hosts the immuneACCESS table, in-frame sequences only. Its copies lack some clones; in the studies checked, an unresolved V gene accounts for under half of them, and the cause for the rest is not known. In all, the sample holds about 28,000 clones, and roughly nine tenths of those were seen once. The ten largest clones take up about 4.9% of the sample. These data are taken from a study of T cell changes during pregnancy in multiple sclerosis (dated by TCRdb to about 2019). With regard to the full study: The study examined how the T cell repertoire changed over the course of pregnancy in women with multiple sclerosis.

The CDR3 holds 14 amino acids from the cysteine to the phenylalanine. Only the CDR3 portion is preserved as DNA: 42 bases, with reading frame beginning at the first base. V ends up 7 bases short and J 5 bases short, with an unmatched junction base count of 11. The germline V gene supplies CDR1 ENHRY and CDR2 SYGVKD. This specimen was peripheral blood, taken in the first trimester of pregnancy. The source is a female donor in good health, enrolled as a control in a pregnancy study. Rearrangement joined TRBV10-3 to TRBJ2-7; 7 nucleotides in the junction match TRBD1. The nucleotides are TGTGCCATCAAGGGGGCAGGGGATCTCCACGAGCAGTACTTC. Translated, it reads CAIKGAGDLHEQYF.